The 25 T cell receptor beta chains below all came from one sample that was sequenced in a study of blood T cell repertoires in COVID-19. Repertoires were generated with immunoSEQ multiplex PCR, while TCRdb's copy carries only in-frame clones and drops some. The repertoire holds 120,000 to 150,000 clones, with 87% as singletons. The material sequenced was peripheral blood. These receptors originate from a woman aged 45-65 years with acute or convalescent COVID-19.

This chain uses TRBV5-6 with TRBJ1-4; D not resolved. The CDR3 loop spans 15 amino acids. From germline, CDR1 is SGHDT and CDR2 YYEEEE. V gave up 3 bases and J gave up 0 bases, with 9 bases separating them. In nucleotides, the CDR3 is TGTGCCAGCAGCTCCGCATACTCAACTAATGAAAAACTGTTTTTT. This encodes CASSSAYSTNEKLFF.

The rearrangement uses TRBV15 and TRBJ1-6, with D unclear. Looked up from germline, CDR1 is LNHNV and CDR2 is YYDKDF (reference sequence). CDR3 size: 17 residues. Deletions cut 2 bases from V and 0 bases from J, with 11 bases between. The CDR3: CATSRYLGSSYNSPLHF. As DNA, the CDR3 is TGTGCCACCAGCAGATATCTAGGCAGCTCCTATAATTCACCCCTCCACTTT.

The rearrangement uses TRBV6-5 and TRBJ2-1, with TRBD2 matching over 10 bases. The CDR3 sequence is 16 residues long. V shed 2 bases and J 5 bases; nucleotides not matched to a gene: 6. The germline CDR1 and CDR2 sequences are MNHEY and SVGAGI. CDR3 protein: CASSYPIAGGDNEQFF. CDR3 sequence (DNA): TGTGCCAGCAGTTACCCAATAGCGGGGGGCGACAATGAGCAGTTCTTC.

The chain combines TRBV6-5 with TRBJ2-7; 7 bases line up with TRBD1. Germline V gene lookup returns CDR1 MNHEY and CDR2 SVGAGI. The CDR3 spans 16 residues. The ends lost 2 bases at V and 2 bases at J; junction bases unmatched: 9. The CDR3 DNA reads TGTGCCAGCAGTTACCCCTTGGGACAGCCTACCTACGAGCAGTACTTC. Translated: CASSYPLGQPTYEQYF.

CDR3 residues: CASSQEASYGYTF. In DNA, the CDR3 is TGTGCCAGCAGCCAAGAGGCATCCTATGGCTACACCTTC. This chain connects TRBV3-1 (or the pseudogene TRBV3-2) to TRBJ1-2; no reliable D call. The CDR3 has 13 residues. CDR1 and CDR2 (germline): LGHDT, YNNKEL (reference sequence). Trimming cost V 0 bases and J 4 bases, with 6 bases left between them.

The chain has TRBV27 and TRBJ2-7; the match to TRBD1 covers 9 bases. Germline V CDR1 and CDR2: MNHEY, SMNVEV (reference sequence). The CDR3 is 15 amino acids. Trimming took 4 bases from V and 6 from J; bases not matched to a gene: 10. CDR3 in amino acids: CASSSRWTGESEQYF. Here the CDR3 DNA reads TGTGCCAGCAGTTCCCGGTGGACAGGGGAATCCGAGCAGTACTTC.

The rearrangement joins TRBV7-9 to TRBJ1-5, with TRBD1 identical over 11 bases. Germline loops: CDR1 SEHNR, CDR2 FQNEAQ (reference sequence). With 1 base clipped from V and 4 bases from J, the junction kept 6 bases outside the gene matches. This CDR3 spans 17 amino acids. The CDR3 loop is CASSLDLGTGGNQPQHF. As DNA, the CDR3 is TGTGCCAGCAGCTTAGACCTCGGGACAGGGGGAAATCAGCCCCAGCATTTT. Full variable domain (outside the CDR3, taken from reference TRBV7-9 and TRBJ1-5): DTGVSQNPRHKITKRGQNVTFRCDPISEHNRLYWYRQTLGQGPEFLTYFQNEAQLEKSRLLSDRFSAERPKGSFSTLEIQRTEQGDSAMYLCASSLDLGTGGNQPQHFGDGTRLSIL.

CDR3 protein: CASSRTVLTDTQYF. Written as DNA, the CDR3 is TGTGCCAGCAGCCGGACAGTGCTCACAGATACGCAGTATTTT. The rearrangement links TRBV11-2 to TRBJ2-3, with D possibly being TRBD1 (6 bases). V dropped 5 bases and J dropped 2 bases, with 11 bases sitting between them. The CDR3 is made up of 14 amino acids. The germline V gene has CDR1 SGHAT and CDR2 FQNNGV.

This chain links TRBV7-2 with TRBJ2-3; 16 nucleotides match TRBD2. After removal of 4 bases from V and 4 bases from J, the junction contained 2 bases not matched to a gene. CDR1 and CDR2 from the germline V gene are SGHTA and FQGNSA. The CDR3 covers 16 residues. CDR3 in DNA: TGTGCCAGCAGCTCGGGACTAGCGGGGGGGGCAGATACGCAGTATTTT. This encodes CASSSGLAGGADTQYF.

This chain joins TRBV4-1 and TRBJ1-6, with D perhaps TRBD1 (5 bases). CDR1 is MGHRA and CDR2 is YSYEKL in the germline V gene. Trimming took 0 bases from V and 6 from J, leaving 9 bases between them. This CDR3 comprises 15 residues. The CDR3 is CASSQEEGLNSPLHF. The CDR3 DNA reads as TGCGCCAGCAGCCAAGAGGAGGGGCTTAATTCACCCCTCCACTTT.

This clone has more than one count but fewer than ten. The chain has TRBV11-3 and TRBJ2-2; 14 positions match TRBD2. The CDR3 is 18 residues long. Germline V CDR1 and CDR2: SGHNT, YENEEA. V lost 3 bases, J lost 3 bases, and 6 bases stayed unmatched. The CDR3 DNA reads TGTGCCAGCAGCTTTCAACCGGGACTAGCGGGGGACACCGGGGAGCTGTTTTTT. Protein product: CASSFQPGLAGDTGELFF.

V and J are TRBV6-5 and TRBJ2-1; 9 bases are a match to TRBD2. Germline lookup yields CDR1 MNHEY and CDR2 SVGAGI. V was clipped by 2 bases and J by 7 bases; unmatched bases: 9. The CDR3 runs to 16 residues. Here the CDR3 reads CASSYPSGARINEQFF. In DNA, the CDR3 is TGTGCCAGCAGTTACCCTAGCGGGGCCAGAATAAATGAGCAGTTCTTC.

The genes are TRBV10-3 and TRBJ2-2; maybe TRBD2 (6 bases). The CDR3 has 17 residues. CDR1 is ENHRY, CDR2 SYGVKD, per germline. V was shortened by 0 bases and J by 9 bases, with 20 bases between the two germline ends. CDR3 bases: TGTGCCATCAGTGAGTCGTTGGGGACTTCTGGGGTGAGGGAGCTGTTTTTT. This codes for CAISESLGTSGVRELFF.

The genes are TRBV20-1 and TRBJ2-5; TRBD2 aligns across 7 bases. V gave up 3 bases and J gave up 5 bases; unmatched junction bases: 3. The germline gives CDR1 DFQATT, CDR2 SNEGSKA (reference sequence). This CDR3 is built from 12 residues. The CDR3 DNA sequence: TGCAGTGCTAGTCTGCGGGAGGAGACCCAGTACTTC. Its translation: CSASLREETQYF.

In this sample, this clone turned up a few times. CDR3 protein: CASSPAGGSEQYF. CDR3 in DNA: TGTGCCAGCAGCCCGGCGGGAGGCTCCGAGCAGTACTTC. The V gene is TRBV5-4, the J gene TRBJ2-7, with 8 bases aligning to TRBD2. Germline V gene lookup returns CDR1 SGHNT and CDR2 YYREEE (reference sequence). J gave up 6 bases and V 4 bases, and 6 bases lay outside the gene matches. The CDR3 extends over 13 amino acids.

The chain couples TRBV20-1 to TRBJ1-2; unclear D gene. Per the germline V gene, CDR1 is DFQATT and CDR2 is SNEGSKA (reference sequence). Trimming stripped 3 bases from V and 0 bases from J, with 17 bases between. There are 16 residues in the CDR3. As DNA, the CDR3 is TGCAGTGCTAGTGCTCCGGGAGCGCTCACTAACTATGGCTACACCTTC. It yields the protein CSASAPGALTNYGYTF.

V is TRBV29-1 and J is TRBJ2-1, with 9 bases fitting TRBD2. There are 14 residues in the CDR3. With 7 bases clipped from V and 3 bases from J, the junction kept 7 bases outside the gene matches. Per germline, CDR1 SQVTM and CDR2 ANQGSEA. The CDR3 is CSAVLSGGYNEQFF. In DNA, the CDR3 is TGCAGCGCTGTACTTAGCGGGGGCTACAATGAGCAGTTCTTC.

The chain combines TRBV7-3 with TRBJ2-1, with 12 bases that match TRBD2. Germline lookup yields CDR1 SGHTA and CDR2 FQGTGA. The CDR3 has 16 residues. V gave up 5 bases and J gave up 4 bases; unmatched junction bases: 6. CDR3 sequence (DNA): TGTGCCAGCAGCCCCGTCGGGACTAGCGGGTACAATGAGCAGTTCTTC. Its protein product is CASSPVGTSGYNEQFF.

This chain links TRBV11-3 with TRBJ2-2; D is ambiguous. The CDR3 loop spans 12 amino acids. Per germline, CDR1 SGHNT and CDR2 YENEEA. Trimming took 7 bases from V and 3 from J, leaving 6 bases between them. The CDR3 region has the DNA TGTGCCAGCACGCCAGACACCGGGGAGCTGTTTTTT. Translation: CASTPDTGELFF.

This clone was detected only a few times. CDR3 nucleotides: TGCGCCAGCAGCCTGAGTGGGGGCGATGATGAAAAACTGTTTTTT. Translating gives CASSLSGGDDEKLFF. J is TRBJ1-4 and V is TRBV5-1; TRBD1 might be the D (6 bases). V lost 4 bases to trimming and J lost 6 bases, with 16 bases between them. Germline CDR1 SGHRS, CDR2 YFSETQ. This CDR3 is built from 15 residues.

J is TRBJ2-1 and V is TRBV3-1 (or the pseudogene TRBV3-2); perhaps TRBD2 as D (5 bases). This CDR3 has 15 amino acids. Per the germline V gene, CDR1 is LGHDT and CDR2 is YNNKEL (reference sequence). The germline V and J ends were trimmed by 3 bases and 0 bases, with 9 bases remaining between them. CDR3 sequence reads: CASSQVGNSYNEQFF. CDR3 nucleotides: TGTGCCAGCAGCCAGGTCGGGAACTCCTACAATGAGCAGTTCTTC.

This clone was observed a few times. The chain recombines TRBV5-1 with TRBJ2-7, with 13 bases aligning to TRBD2. Per germline, CDR1 SGHRS and CDR2 YFSETQ. The CDR3 consists of 15 residues. The V and J ends lost 4 bases and 4 bases, in that order; junction bases with no gene match: 5. The CDR3 spells CASSATTSGGYEQYF. The CDR3 coding sequence is TGCGCCAGCAGCGCGACGACTAGCGGGGGGTACGAGCAGTACTTC.

The J gene is TRBJ2-7, the V gene TRBV12-3 or TRBV12-4, with D possibly being TRBD2 (7 bases). CDR3 size: 13 residues. V lost 3 bases and J 7 bases, leaving 13 bases between the germline ends. The CDR3 protein is CASSLAGEGEQYF. The CDR3 DNA reads as TGTGCCAGCAGTTTGGCAGGGGAGGGAGAGCAGTACTTC.

This sequence joins TRBV6-5 and TRBJ1-4, with 7 bases matching TRBD1. The CDR3 consists of 15 residues. The junction had 11 bases not matched to a gene; V was cut back by 5 bases and J by 8 bases. CDR1 is MNHEY and CDR2 is SVGAGI in the germline V gene. CDR3 sequence: CASSTSQGMVEKLFF. CDR3 in DNA: TGTGCCAGCAGTACATCACAGGGGATGGTGGAAAAACTGTTTTTT.

This clone was seen many times. The chain has TRBV7-9 and TRBJ1-1, with TRBD1 matching over 7 bases. The V gene's germline CDR1 is SEHNR and CDR2 FQNEAQ (reference sequence). This CDR3 comprises 16 residues. V was pared by 6 bases and J by 2 bases, with 12 bases of the junction left unmatched. The CDR3 loop reads CASRRWDSRLNTEAFF. CDR3 DNA sequence: TGTGCCAGCAGGCGCTGGGACAGTAGGTTAAACACTGAAGCTTTCTTT. Together with reference TRBV7-9 and TRBJ1-1, the CDR3 gives the full variable domain: DTGVSQNPRHKITKRGQNVTFRCDPISEHNRLYWYRQTLGQGPEFLTYFQNEAQLEKSRLLSDRFSAERPKGSFSTLEIQRTEQGDSAMYLCASRRWDSRLNTEAFFGQGTRLTVV.